This entry lists 3 T cell receptor beta chains sequenced from one sample in a study of blood T cell repertoires in COVID-19. Repertoires were generated with immunoSEQ multiplex PCR, while TCRdb's copy carries only in-frame clones and drops some. The table lists a few hundred thousand clones, 85% to 90% of them singletons. The sample taken for sequencing was PBMCs or T cells enriched from blood (not recorded which). Receptors originate from a woman aged 18-29 years who had recovered from COVID-19.

The chain couples TRBV7-8 to TRBJ1-6; 11 nucleotides align to TRBD1. CDR3 length: 15 residues. Germline-derived CDR1 and CDR2 are SGHVS and FQNEAQ. The junction had 8 bases not matched to a gene; V was cut back by 7 bases and J by 9 bases. The chain's CDR3 is CASTITGTGGSPLHF. The DNA for the CDR3 is TGTGCCAGCACCATAACCGGGACAGGGGGTTCACCCCTCCACTTT.

V gene TRBV11-2 combines with J gene TRBJ2-2, with D perhaps TRBD1 (6 bases). CDR1 is SGHAT and CDR2 is FQNNGV in the germline V gene. V was trimmed by 11 bases and J by 4 bases, leaving 17 bases between them. The CDR3 covers 14 residues. The CDR3 here is CALAGTLSTGELFF. The CDR3 region has the DNA TGTGCCCTAGCCGGGACACTCAGCACCGGGGAGCTGTTTTTT.

This clone was seen a few times. The chain carries TRBV7-8 and TRBJ2-1, with TRBD2 matching over 14 bases. Losses at the gene ends were 5 bases for V and 7 bases for J; bases not matched to a gene: 10. Per germline, CDR1 SGHVS and CDR2 FQNEAQ. This CDR3 has 17 amino acids. The CDR3: CASSALRLAGGPNEQFF. In DNA form, the CDR3 reads TGTGCCAGCAGCGCCTTGAGACTAGCGGGAGGGCCAAATGAGCAGTTCTTC.